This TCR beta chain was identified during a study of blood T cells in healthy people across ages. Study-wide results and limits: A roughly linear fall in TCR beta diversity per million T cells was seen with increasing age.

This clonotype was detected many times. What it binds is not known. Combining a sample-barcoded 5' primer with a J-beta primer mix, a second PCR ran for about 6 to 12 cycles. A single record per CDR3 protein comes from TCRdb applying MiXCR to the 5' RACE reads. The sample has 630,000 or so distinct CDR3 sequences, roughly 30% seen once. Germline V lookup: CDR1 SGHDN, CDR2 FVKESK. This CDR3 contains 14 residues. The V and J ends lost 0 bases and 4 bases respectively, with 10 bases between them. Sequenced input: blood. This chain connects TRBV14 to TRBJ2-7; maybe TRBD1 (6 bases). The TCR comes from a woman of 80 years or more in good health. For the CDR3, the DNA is TGTGCCAGCAGCCAAGAACAGGGAGCGTACGAGCAGTACTTC. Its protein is CASSQEQGAYEQYF.